This paragraph reports one TCR beta chain. The data were obtained in a study of blood T cell repertoires in COVID-19. As for the study in general: In each case, the material was cDNA or gDNA derived from T cells, B-cell-depleted T cells, or PBMCs.

CDR3 length: 17 amino acids. Germline V gives CDR1 SGHVS, CDR2 FNYEAQ. The V end was cut by 2 bases, the J end by 4 bases, with 17 bases between. The repertoire was sequenced with immunoSEQ multiplex PCR; TCRdb's copy has only in-frame clones and lacks some. The repertoire includes about 190,000 clones, 90% of them detected once, and approximately 0.62% sits in the top ten. This clonotype was obtained from a man in his fifties with acute or convalescent COVID-19. V and J are TRBV7-6 and TRBJ2-2, with TRBD2 as a possible D gene (7 bases). Source material: peripheral blood. CDR3 bases: TGTGCCAGCAGCTTAATGACGGCGGGGGCCGTCACCGGGGAGCTGTTTTTT. This codes for CASSLMTAGAVTGELFF.